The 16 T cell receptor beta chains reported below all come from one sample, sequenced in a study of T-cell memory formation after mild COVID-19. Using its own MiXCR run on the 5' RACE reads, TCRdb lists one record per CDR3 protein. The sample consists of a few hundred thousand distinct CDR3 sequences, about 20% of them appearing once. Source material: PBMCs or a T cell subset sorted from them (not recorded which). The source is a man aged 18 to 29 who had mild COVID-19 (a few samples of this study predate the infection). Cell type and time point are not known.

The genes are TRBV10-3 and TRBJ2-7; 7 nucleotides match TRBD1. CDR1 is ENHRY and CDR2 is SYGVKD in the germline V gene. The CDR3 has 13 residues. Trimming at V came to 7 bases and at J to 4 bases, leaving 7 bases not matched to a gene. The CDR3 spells CAITPGTEYEQYV. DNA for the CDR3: TGTGCCATCACTCCCGGGACAGAGTACGAGCAGTACGTC.

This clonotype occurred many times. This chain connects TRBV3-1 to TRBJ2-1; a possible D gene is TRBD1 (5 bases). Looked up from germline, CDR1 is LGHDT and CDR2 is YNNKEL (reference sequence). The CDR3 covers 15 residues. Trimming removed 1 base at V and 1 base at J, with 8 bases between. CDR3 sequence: CASSQVQVSYNEQFF. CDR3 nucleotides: TGTGCCAGCAGCCAAGTACAGGTGTCCTACAATGAGCAGTTCTTC.

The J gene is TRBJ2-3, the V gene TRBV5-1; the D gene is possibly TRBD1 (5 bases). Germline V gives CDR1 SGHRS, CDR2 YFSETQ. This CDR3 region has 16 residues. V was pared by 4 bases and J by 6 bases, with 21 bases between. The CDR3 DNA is TGCGCCAGCAGCCCTATCCAGGGAACATCCACCGATACGCAGTATTTT. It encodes CASSPIQGTSTDTQYF.

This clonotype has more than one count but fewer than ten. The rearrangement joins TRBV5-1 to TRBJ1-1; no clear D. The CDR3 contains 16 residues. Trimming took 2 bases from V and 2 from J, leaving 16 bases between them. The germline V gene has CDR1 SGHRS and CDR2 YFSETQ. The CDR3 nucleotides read TGCGCCAGCAGCTTCTCGCGGACGAAAGTAAACACTGAAGCTTTCTTT. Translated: CASSFSRTKVNTEAFF.

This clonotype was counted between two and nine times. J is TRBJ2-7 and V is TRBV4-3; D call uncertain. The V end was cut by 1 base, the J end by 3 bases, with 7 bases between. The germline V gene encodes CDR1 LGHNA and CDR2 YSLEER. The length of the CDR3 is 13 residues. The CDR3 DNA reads TGCGCCAGCAGCCAAGGGACGCTCTACGAGCAGTACTTC. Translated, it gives CASSQGTLYEQYF.

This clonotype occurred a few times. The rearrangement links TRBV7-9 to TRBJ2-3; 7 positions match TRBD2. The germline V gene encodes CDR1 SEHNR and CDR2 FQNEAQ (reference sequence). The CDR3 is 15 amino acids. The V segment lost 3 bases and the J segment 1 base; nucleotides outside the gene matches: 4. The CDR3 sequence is CASSFPAGGTDTQYF. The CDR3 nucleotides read TGTGCCAGCAGCTTCCCGGCGGGGGGCACAGATACGCAGTATTTT.

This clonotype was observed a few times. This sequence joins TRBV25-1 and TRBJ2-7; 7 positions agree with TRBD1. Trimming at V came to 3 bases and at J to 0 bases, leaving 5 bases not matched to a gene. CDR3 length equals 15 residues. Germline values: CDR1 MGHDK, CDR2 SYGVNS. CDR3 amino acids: CASSDSGTASYEQYF. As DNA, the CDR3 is TGTGCCAGCAGTGATTCCGGGACAGCCTCCTACGAGCAGTACTTC.

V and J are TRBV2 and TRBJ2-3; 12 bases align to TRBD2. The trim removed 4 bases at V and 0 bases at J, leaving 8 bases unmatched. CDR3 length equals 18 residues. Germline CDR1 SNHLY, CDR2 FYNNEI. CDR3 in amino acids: CASSVPSGGVTSTDTQYF. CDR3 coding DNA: TGTGCCAGCAGTGTTCCTAGCGGGGGGGTCACTAGCACAGATACGCAGTATTTT.

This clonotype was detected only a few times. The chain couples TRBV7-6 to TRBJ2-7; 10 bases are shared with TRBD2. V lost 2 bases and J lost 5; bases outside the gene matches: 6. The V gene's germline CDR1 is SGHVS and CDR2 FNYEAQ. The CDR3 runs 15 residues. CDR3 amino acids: CASSLLAGASDEQYV. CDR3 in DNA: TGTGCCAGCAGCTTACTAGCGGGGGCTTCGGACGAGCAGTACGTC.

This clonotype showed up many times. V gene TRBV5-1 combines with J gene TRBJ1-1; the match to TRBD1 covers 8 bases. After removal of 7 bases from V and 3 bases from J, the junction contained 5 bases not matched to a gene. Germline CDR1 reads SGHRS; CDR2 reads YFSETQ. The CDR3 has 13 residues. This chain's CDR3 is CASSGQGDTEAFF. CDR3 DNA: TGCGCCAGCTCCGGACAGGGTGACACTGAAGCTTTCTTT.

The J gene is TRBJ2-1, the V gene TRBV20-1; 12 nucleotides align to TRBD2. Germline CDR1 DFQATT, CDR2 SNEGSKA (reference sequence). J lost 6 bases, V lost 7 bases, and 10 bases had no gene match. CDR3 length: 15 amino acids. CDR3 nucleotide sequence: TGCAGTGTTTTAGACCTAGCGGGGGGGTTCAATGAGCAGTTCTTC. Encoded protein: CSVLDLAGGFNEQFF.

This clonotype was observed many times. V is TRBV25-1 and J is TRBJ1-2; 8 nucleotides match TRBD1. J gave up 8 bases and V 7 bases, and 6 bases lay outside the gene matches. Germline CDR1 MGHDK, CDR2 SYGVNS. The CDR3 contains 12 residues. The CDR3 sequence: CASMDRADGYTF. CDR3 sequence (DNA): TGTGCCAGCATGGACAGGGCGGACGGCTACACCTTC.

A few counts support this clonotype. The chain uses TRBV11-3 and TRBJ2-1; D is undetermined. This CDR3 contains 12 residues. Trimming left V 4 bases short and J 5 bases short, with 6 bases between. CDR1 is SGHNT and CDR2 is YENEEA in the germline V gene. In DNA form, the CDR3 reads TGTGCCAGCAGCTCGAGAAACAATGAGCAGTTCTTC. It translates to CASSSRNNEQFF.

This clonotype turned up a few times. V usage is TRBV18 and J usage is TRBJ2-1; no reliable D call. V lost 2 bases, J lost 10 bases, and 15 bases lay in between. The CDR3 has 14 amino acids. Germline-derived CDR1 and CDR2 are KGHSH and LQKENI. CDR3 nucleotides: TGTGCCAGCTCACCAAGGGCCATAACCCCGGAGCAGTTCTTC. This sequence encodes CASSPRAITPEQFF.

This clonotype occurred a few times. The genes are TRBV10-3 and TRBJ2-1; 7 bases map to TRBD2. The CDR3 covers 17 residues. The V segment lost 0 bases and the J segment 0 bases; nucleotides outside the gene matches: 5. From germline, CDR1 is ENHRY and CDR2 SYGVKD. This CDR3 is CAISESPAGSSYNEQFF. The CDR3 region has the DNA TGTGCCATCAGTGAGTCGCCAGCGGGGAGCTCCTACAATGAGCAGTTCTTC.

The CDR3 DNA sequence: TGCAGCGTTGGGGCCCAGTACTTC. Amino acid sequence: CSVGAQYF. The V and J genes are TRBV29-1 and TRBJ2-5; D is ambiguous. The CDR3 length is 8 residues. The V and J ends lost 4 bases and 9 bases respectively, with 3 bases between them. CDR1 and CDR2 from the germline V gene are SQVTM and ANQGSEA.